Given below is one T cell receptor (beta chain) in context. Antigen: not known. This sample was taken from a study of blood T cells in healthy people across ages. A sample-barcoded 5' primer and a J-beta primer mix were used in a second PCR of about 6 to 12 cycles. From each sample, at least 3 million paired-end reads containing CDR3 were obtained. From the 5' RACE reads, TCRdb called clonotypes with MiXCR, one entry per CDR3 protein. The top ten hold about 10% of the sample, which has under 2 million distinct CDR3 sequences, roughly 32% seen once. Isolating PBMCs gave at least 6.5 million of these cells per sample. Findings and limits, study-wide: More naive CD4+ cells and higher diversity were found in long-lived than in aged donors.

The ends lost 5 bases at V and 3 bases at J; junction bases unmatched: 9. Germline lookup yields CDR1 MNHNY and CDR2 SVGAGI (reference sequence). CDR3 length equals 16 residues. The source of this sequence is a woman in her twenties or thirties in good health. Sequenced material: blood. V is TRBV6-6 and J is TRBJ2-7; 11 nucleotides align to TRBD2. As DNA, the CDR3 is TGTGCCAGCAGTCCGGGACTAGCGGAGGTGTTCTACGAGCAGTACTTC. This sequence encodes CASSPGLAEVFYEQYF.